This T cell receptor (beta chain) derives from a study of tumor-infiltrating lymphocytes in primary liver carcinoma. Background on the study: Among the tumors, stages were T1-T3 N0M0 and sizes roughly 4.2 to 10 cm. Samples had roughly 3.65 to 7.5 million productive TCRbeta reads, comparable between tissue types. The study's findings and limits: Only around 7.5-25% of top clones occurred in all five tumor regions.

In germline, CDR1 is MNHNS, CDR2 SASEGT. The CDR3 runs 16 residues. Co-extracting RNA and DNA was done with roughly 18-32 mg of unsorted bulk tissue as input. The template, approximately 500 ng total RNA, yielded TCR beta cDNA made with a constant-region primer. The TCR beta library was amplified through three nested multiplex PCR rounds in a modified ARM-PCR procedure. Running nine to ten cycles apiece, the first two PCR rounds relied on TRBV1-TRBV30 forward primers together with a C-beta reverse primer. TCRdb re-called the multiplex PCR reads with MiXCR, one entry per CDR3 protein. The sample includes 40,000 to 55,000 distinct CDR3 sequences, less than 75% seen only once; the top ten take roughly 27%. Note on this clonotype: Its cognate antigen is unknown. The junction departs from germline at one end; a sequencing error may be responsible.

Sequences were obtained from liver tumor tissue from sampling region 5. The subset denotes: tumor region T5, tumor centre. The sequence was obtained from a middle-aged man with primary liver carcinoma and hepatitis B virus infection. The rearrangement uses TRBV6-1 and TRBJ2-3, with TRBD2 matching 7 bases. The CDR3 reads CVCSQLAGLTTDTQYF. In DNA, the CDR3 is TGTGTCTGCAGTCAATTAGCGGGTTTAACCACAGATACACAGTATTTT.